This TCR beta chain came from a study of T cells in Graves' hyperthyroidism and ophthalmopathy. Study observations and caveats: The model's output predicted ophthalmopathy at a median of roughly 6.9 months prior to onset.

On this clonotype: The target antigen is unknown.

Uncontrolled infection, other autoimmune disease, pregnancy and lactation each barred patients from inclusion. Clinical symptoms, serum thyroxine and TRAb, thyroid ultrasound and orbital computed tomography together formed the diagnostic basis. This sample holds PBMCs from about 9.3 ml fresh peripheral blood. Authors of the study amplified TCR beta CDR3 regions from RNA transcripts. The HTBI primer set was used in a first-round RT-PCR of the TCR CDR3. Via MiXCR, TCRdb re-called the multiplex PCR reads, giving one row per CDR3 protein. The repertoire consists of 350,000 to 450,000 distinct CDR3 sequences, with over 13% occurring once and the leading ten covering around 27%. Between the trimmed V and J ends, which lost 4 bases and 3 bases, there was a span of 6 bases. Per germline, CDR1 SQVTM and CDR2 ANQGSEA. The CDR3 consists of 11 residues.

Sample: blood. V usage is TRBV29-1 and J usage is TRBJ1-1; D gene unclear. The sequence came from a man aged 50-60 years with Graves' ophthalmopathy. The CDR3 region has the DNA TGCAGCGTTGCGGTCTACACTGAAGCTTTCTTT. Its translation is CSVAVYTEAFF.